The rows below give T cell receptor beta chains drawn from one sample of a study of neurological immune-mediated disorders. MiXCR, applied by TCRdb to the 5' RACE reads, yields one record per CDR3 protein. Of roughly 100,000 distinct CDR3 sequences in the sample, roughly a tenth were seen once. Input material: PBMCs. The source of these receptors is a female donor with HTLV-1-associated myelopathy (HAM/TSP). The CDR3 runs from the conserved cysteine through the conserved F or W. D genes are given only for firm matches. Part of the rows lack a size; the others show once, few, many or a class for expanded clones.

j_gene	abundance	d_gene	v_gene	CDR3aa	CDR3nt
TRBJ2-1	many	TRBD2	TRBV7-2	CASSRTSGAYEQFF	TGTGCCAGCAGTCGGACTAGCGGGGCGTATGAGCAGTTCTTC
TRBJ2-3	many	.	TRBV10-3	CAISDSLRADTQYF	TGTGCCATCAGTGACTCCCTCCGGGCAGATACGCAGTATTTT
TRBJ2-5	many	.	TRBV5-1	CASSIQQSGTQYF	TGCGCCAGCAGCATTCAACAGTCGGGGACCCAGTACTTC
TRBJ1-1	few	.	TRBV18	CASSPVPGQWNTEAFF	TGTGCCAGCTCACCGGTCCCTGGACAGTGGAACACTGAAGCTTTCTTT
TRBJ1-5	medium-sized	.	TRBV20-1	CSASLSGGRQPQHF	TGCAGTGCTAGTTTGTCAGGTGGACGTCAGCCCCAGCATTTT
TRBJ2-4	many	.	TRBV9	CASSVERSADLAKNIQYF	TGTGCCAGCAGCGTAGAGCGGTCAGCGGATCTAGCCAAAAACATTCAGTACTTC
TRBJ2-1	many	TRBD2	TRBV7-7	CASTDGRVEFF	TGTGCCAGCACCGATGGGAGGGTGGAGTTCTTC
TRBJ2-5	.	TRBD2	TRBV4-1	CASSQAGLAGDQETQYF	TGCGCCAGCAGCCAAGCGGGACTAGCGGGAGACCAAGAGACCCAGTACTTC
TRBJ2-7	many	TRBD2	TRBV15	CATSTGTTSSYEQYF	TGTGCCACCAGCACAGGGACTACCTCTTCCTACGAGCAGTACTTC
TRBJ1-1	many	.	TRBV10-3	CAISEFTVNTEAFF	TGTGCCATCAGTGAGTTTACAGTGAACACTGAAGCTTTCTTT
TRBJ2-1	few	TRBD2	TRBV7-9	CASSPTSGTYNEQFF	TGTGCCAGCAGCCCGACTAGCGGGACTTACAATGAGCAGTTCTTC
TRBJ2-5	.	TRBD1	TRBV6-1	CASSEPGQGEETQYF	TGTGCCAGCAGTGAGCCGGGACAGGGGGAAGAGACCCAGTACTTC
TRBJ2-1	.	TRBD1	TRBV20-1	CSAQDQGQGYNEQFF	TGCAGTGCCCAGGACCAGGGACAGGGTTACAATGAGCAGTTCTTC
TRBJ2-6	.	.	TRBV29-1	CSVVQRGFSGANVQTF	TGCAGCGTTGTACAGAGGGGTTTCTCTGGGGCCAACGTCCAGACTTTC
TRBJ2-2	few	.	TRBV10-3	CAISEQGVTNTGELFF	TGTGCCATCAGTGAACAAGGGGTAACGAACACCGGGGAGCTGTTTTTT
TRBJ2-2	many	TRBD1	TRBV4-3	CASSQDLQGLTGELFF	TGCGCCAGCAGCCAAGATCTACAGGGGTTGACCGGGGAGCTGTTTTTT
TRBJ1-6	many	.	TRBV5-1	CASSRDENSPLHF	TGCGCCAGCAGCCGGGACGAAAATTCACCCCTCCACTTT
TRBJ2-7	many	TRBD1	TRBV20-1	CSARPGQGGWEQYF	TGCAGTGCTAGGCCGGGACAGGGAGGATGGGAGCAGTACTTC
TRBJ2-1	.	TRBD2	TRBV20-1	CSAPGLAAESNNEQFF	TGCAGTGCCCCGGGACTAGCGGCGGAATCCAACAATGAGCAGTTCTTC
TRBJ2-1	.	TRBD2	TRBV5-1	CASGLRGGVAGRWNEQFF	TGCGCCAGCGGCTTGAGGGGAGGGGTGGCAGGTAGATGGAATGAGCAGTTCTTC
TRBJ2-2	few	.	TRBV5-1	CASSLAGDHTGELFF	TGCGCCAGCAGCTTGGCAGGGGACCACACCGGGGAGCTGTTTTTT
TRBJ1-2	many	TRBD1	TRBV12-3/TRBV12-4	CASGYRTGNGYTF	TGTGCCAGCGGGTACAGGACAGGGAATGGCTACACCTTC
TRBJ1-1	many	.	TRBV4-2	CASSQEPGANTEAFF	TGTGCCAGCAGCCAAGAGCCAGGAGCGAACACTGAAGCTTTCTTT
TRBJ2-7	many	TRBD1	TRBV7-9	CASSSNRGLGEQYF	TGTGCCAGCAGCTCAAACAGGGGTCTGGGGGAGCAGTACTTC
TRBJ2-1	many	TRBD2	TRBV11-2	CASSSPSGEAYNEQFF	TGTGCCAGCAGCTCCCCAAGCGGGGAGGCCTACAATGAGCAGTTCTTC
TRBJ2-3	many	.	TRBV6-2/TRBV6-3	CASSYSSARTDTQYF	TGTGCCAGCAGTTACTCTAGTGCGCGCACAGATACGCAGTATTTT
TRBJ2-3	many	TRBD1	TRBV20-1	CSAGKQGDTQYF	TGCAGTGCTGGGAAACAGGGGGATACGCAGTATTTT
TRBJ1-4	many	.	TRBV5-1	CASTYSATNEKLFF	TGCGCCAGCACCTACAGCGCAACTAATGAAAAACTGTTTTTT
TRBJ1-1	many	.	TRBV5-1	CASSSAQGSNTEAFF	TGCGCCAGCAGCTCCGCCCAGGGGAGTAACACTGAAGCTTTCTTT